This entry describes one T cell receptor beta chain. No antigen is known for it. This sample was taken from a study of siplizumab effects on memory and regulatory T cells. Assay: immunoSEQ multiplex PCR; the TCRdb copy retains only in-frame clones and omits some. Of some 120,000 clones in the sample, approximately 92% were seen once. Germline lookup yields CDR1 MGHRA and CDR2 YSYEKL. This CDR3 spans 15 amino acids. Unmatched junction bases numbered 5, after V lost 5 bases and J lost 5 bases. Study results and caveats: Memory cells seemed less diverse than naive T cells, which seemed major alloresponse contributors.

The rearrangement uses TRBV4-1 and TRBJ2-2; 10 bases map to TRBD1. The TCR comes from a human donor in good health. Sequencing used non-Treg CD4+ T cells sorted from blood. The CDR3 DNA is TGCGCCAGCAGCGAAAGGGGACAGGGGACCGGGGAGCTGTTTTTT. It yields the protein CASSERGQGTGELFF.